Reported below is one TCR beta chain. Its antigen is currently not known. There are no base qualities to consult, and no much larger clone falls within one base. The CDR3 contains 13 residues, cysteine and phenylalanine counted. The sequence is cut down to CDR3 DNA, 39 bases in frame from base 1. V is pared back by 2 bases and J by 0 bases, with 4 bases lying between the germline termini. CDR1 and CDR2 are read off the germline V gene as SGHTA and FQGNSA. The data originate from a study of control samples from healthy donors and cancer patients (dated by TCRdb to 2020 to 2021). The method was the immunoSEQ multiplex PCR assay. The immuneACCESS repertoire file appears here via TCRdb, limited to in-frame rearrangements. These files lack a portion of the clones; in checked studies, under half of the deficit traces to unresolved V genes, and the cause of the others is not known. The sample profile shows some 99,000 clones; 90% of them were found once. Of the sample, roughly 4.5% is held by the ten largest clones.

Recombination connected TRBV7-2 to TRBJ2-5, with an unclear D gene assignment. The source material was blood. The TCR was taken from a human donor in good health. The donor label of this sample is uncertain. CDR3 sequence: CASSLQDQETQYF. At the DNA level, the sequence is TGTGCCAGCAGCTTACAGGACCAAGAGACCCAGTACTTC.